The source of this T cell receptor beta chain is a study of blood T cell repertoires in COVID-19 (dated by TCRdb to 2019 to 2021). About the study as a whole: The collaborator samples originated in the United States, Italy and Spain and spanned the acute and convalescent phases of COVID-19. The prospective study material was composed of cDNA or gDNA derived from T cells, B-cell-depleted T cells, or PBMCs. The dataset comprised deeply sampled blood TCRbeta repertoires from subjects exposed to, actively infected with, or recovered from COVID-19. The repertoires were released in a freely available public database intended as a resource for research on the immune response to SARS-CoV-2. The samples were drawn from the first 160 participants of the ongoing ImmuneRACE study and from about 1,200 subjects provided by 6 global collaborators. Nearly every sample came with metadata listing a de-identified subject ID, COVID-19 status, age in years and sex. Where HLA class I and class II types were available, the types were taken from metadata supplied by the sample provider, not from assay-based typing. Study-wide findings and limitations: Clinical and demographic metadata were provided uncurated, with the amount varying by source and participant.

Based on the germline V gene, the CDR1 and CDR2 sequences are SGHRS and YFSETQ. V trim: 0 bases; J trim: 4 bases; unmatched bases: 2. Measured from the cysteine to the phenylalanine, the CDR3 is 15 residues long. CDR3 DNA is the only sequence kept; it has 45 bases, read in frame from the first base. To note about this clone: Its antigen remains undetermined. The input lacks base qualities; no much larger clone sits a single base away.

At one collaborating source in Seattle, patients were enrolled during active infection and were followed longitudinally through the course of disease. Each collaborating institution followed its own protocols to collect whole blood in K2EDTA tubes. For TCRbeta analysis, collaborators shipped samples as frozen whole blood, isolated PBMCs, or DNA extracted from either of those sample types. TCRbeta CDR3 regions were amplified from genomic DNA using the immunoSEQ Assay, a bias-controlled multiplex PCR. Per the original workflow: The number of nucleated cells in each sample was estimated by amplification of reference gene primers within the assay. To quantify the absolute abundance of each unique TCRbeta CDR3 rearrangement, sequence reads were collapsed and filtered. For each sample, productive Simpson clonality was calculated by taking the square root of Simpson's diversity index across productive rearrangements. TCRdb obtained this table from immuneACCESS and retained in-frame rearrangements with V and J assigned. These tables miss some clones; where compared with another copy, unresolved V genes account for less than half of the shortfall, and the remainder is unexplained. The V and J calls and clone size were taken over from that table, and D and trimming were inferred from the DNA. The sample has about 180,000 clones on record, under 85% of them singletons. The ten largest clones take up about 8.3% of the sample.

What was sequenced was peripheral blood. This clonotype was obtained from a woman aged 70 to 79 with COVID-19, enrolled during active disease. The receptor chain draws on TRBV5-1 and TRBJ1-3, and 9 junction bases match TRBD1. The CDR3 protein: CASSLGGTGGNTIYF. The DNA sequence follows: TGCGCCAGCAGCTTGGGCGGGACAGGGGGAAACACCATATATTTT.